This record covers a single T cell receptor beta chain. The CDR3 sequence is 14 residues long. Germline lookup yields CDR1 MDHEN and CDR2 SYDVKM. With V trimmed by 6 bases and J by 4 bases, 3 bases remained unmatched. The sample comes from a study of blood T cell repertoires in COVID-19. Study information: The United States, Italy and Spain supplied acute and convalescent COVID-19 samples. PBMCs, B-cell-depleted T cells, or T cells provided the cDNA or gDNA that made up the material.

Sequencing was performed with immunoSEQ multiplex PCR; in TCRdb, only in-frame clones are kept and a portion is missing. The sample consists of more than 55,000 clones, 86% of them appearing once. The sequencing sample was made of peripheral blood. The chain has TRBV28 and TRBJ2-1; 10 nucleotides match TRBD2. This receptor was identified in a woman over 75 with acute or convalescent COVID-19. CDR3: CASRASGRYNEQFF. As DNA, the CDR3 is TGTGCCAGCAGGGCTAGCGGGAGATACAATGAGCAGTTCTTC.